This TCR beta chain was retrieved from a study of cytomegalovirus exposure and HLA in healthy donors. At the level of the study: A previous analysis identified 100 million or so unique TCR beta sequences derived from 180 million or so T cells. Whole-study results and caveats: Despite most TCR sequences being rare, some public TCRs occurred in many donors. Later, an analysis found that common viral pathogens appeared to be linked with several of the most significant clusters.

The PCR was carried out with 60 Vbeta primers and 13 Jbeta primers. Sequenced by immunoSEQ multiplex PCR; TCRdb stores in-frame clones only, minus some. The sample includes 300,000 or so clones, 84% of them seen just once. This clone was detected once. The antigen is unknown. In nominal health when sampled, donors likely had unrecorded immune exposures nonetheless. Germline V gives CDR1 SGHRS, CDR2 YFSETQ. CDR3 length: 16 residues. Trimming removed 0 bases from V and 4 bases from J; junction bases left unmatched: 5. The source of this sequence is a woman in her 40s in good health and CMV-seropositive. Sequenced: PBMCs. The chain combines TRBV5-1 with TRBJ2-2, with 8 nucleotides matching TRBD2. The CDR3 DNA is TGCGCCAGCAGCTTGGTTCTAGCGGGTGGCACCGGGGAGCTGTTTTTT. Amino acid sequence: CASSLVLAGGTGELFF. The full variable domain, rest sourced from reference TRBV5-1 and TRBJ2-2, is KAGVTQTPRYLIKTRGQQVTLSCSPISGHRSVSWYQQTPGQGLQFLFEYFSETQRNKGNFPGRFSGRQFSNSRSEMNVSTLELGDSALYLCASSLVLAGGTGELFFGEGSRLTVL.